This TCR beta chain stems from a study of shared clonotypes between healthy human individuals. Generated by immunoSEQ multiplex PCR, the TCRdb table keeps only in-frame clones and is missing some. The sample lists 2 million to 2.5 million clones, about 90% seen once, with more than 0.35% in the top ten. The CDR3 is made up of 14 amino acids. The germline CDR1 and CDR2 sequences are SGHTA and FQGTGA. Trimming removed 4 bases at V and 1 base at J, with 9 bases between. The chain combines TRBV7-3 with TRBJ2-3, with D tentatively TRBD1 or TRBD2 (5 bases each). The sequencing sample was made of naive CD4+ T cells from PBMCs. Indicated subset: CD45RA+ positively selected. This TCR came from a man aged 18-30 years in good health. Some clones in this sample may be carry-over from other donors' samples. The CDR3: CASSSGAGTDTQYF. Written as DNA, the CDR3 is TGTGCCAGCAGCTCCGGGGCAGGCACAGATACGCAGTATTTT.